This T cell receptor beta chain appears in the sequencing data of a study of blood T cell repertoires in COVID-19. Study as a whole: There were acute and convalescent COVID-19 samples, and they came from the United States, Italy and Spain. T cells, B-cell-depleted T cells, or PBMCs supplied cDNA or gDNA.

As originally analysed: Quantification of nucleated cells was approximated via reference gene primer amplification. Sequencing used immunoSEQ multiplex PCR; TCRdb keeps in-frame clones, though not all of them. V and J calls plus clone size are reproduced from that table; the DNA served to infer D and trimming. This sample yields roughly 75,000 clones, of which around 79% are seen a single time; 11% belongs to the top ten. Trimming cost V 5 bases and J 2 bases, with 16 bases left between them. Per germline, CDR1 SGHRS and CDR2 YFSETQ. CDR3 length equals 15 residues. The sample taken for sequencing was peripheral blood. This TCR was sampled from a man aged 50 to 59 with acute or convalescent COVID-19. The chain recombines TRBV5-1 with TRBJ1-1; possibly TRBD1 for D (5 bases). In DNA, the CDR3 is TGCGCCAGCAGGTTAATGGGGGGTGGTAACACTGAAGCTTTCTTT. Translating gives CASRLMGGGNTEAFF.